What follows describes a single T cell receptor beta chain. The antigen remains undetermined. This entry is derived from a study of TIL therapy for anti-PD-1-resistant metastatic lung cancer. In the study overall: Tumors had a median PD-L1 proportion score of around 6%. Overall study results and limits: Patients were highly selected, enriched for treatment-naive, never-smoker and oncogene-addicted cases. Many TIL product clones were absent from baseline tumor, suggesting clonal contraction.

The immunoSEQ assay was v3. Libraries were sequenced to approximately 2 million read pairs (survey) or roughly 4.5-6 million (deep). Here immunoSEQ multiplex PCR was the method, and the copy in TCRdb shows in-frame clones only, minus some. The sample holds about 50,000 clones; 70% to 85% are singletons and the top ten take approximately 5.6%. Described time point: pre-treatment sample, taken before nivolumab and TIL therapy. The tumor samples were excised metastases, mostly pleural nodules or supraclavicular lymph nodes. The source of this sequence is a person between 30 and 79 years old with non-small cell lung cancer. The sequenced sample was tumor tissue, obtained at baseline.

Here the CDR3 DNA reads TGTGCCAGCAGCTTGCAGTTGGACACTGAAGCTTTCTTT. This sequence encodes CASSLQLDTEAFF. This rearrangement joins TRBV5-4 to TRBJ1-1; D is uncertain. From germline, CDR1 is SGHNT and CDR2 YYREEE (reference sequence). V shed 1 base and J shed 3 bases, with 7 bases lying between them. This CDR3 has 13 residues.